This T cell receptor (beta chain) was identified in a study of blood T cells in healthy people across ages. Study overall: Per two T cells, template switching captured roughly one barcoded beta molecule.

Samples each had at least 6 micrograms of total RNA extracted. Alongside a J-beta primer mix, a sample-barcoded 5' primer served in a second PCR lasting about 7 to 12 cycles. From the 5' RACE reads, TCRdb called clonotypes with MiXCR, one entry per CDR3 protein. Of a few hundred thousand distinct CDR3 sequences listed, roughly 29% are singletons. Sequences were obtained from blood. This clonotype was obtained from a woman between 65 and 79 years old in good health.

In DNA, the CDR3 is TGTGCCAGCAGCTCATCTTCCGGGGGTGGAAACACCATATATTTT. Protein: CASSSSSGGGNTIYF. J is TRBJ1-3 and V is TRBV7-2; D possibly corresponds to TRBD1 (5 bases). The germline V gene has CDR1 SGHTA and CDR2 FQGNSA. Deletions cut 4 bases from V and 3 bases from J, with 13 bases between. The CDR3 has 15 residues.